These 23 T cell receptor beta chains were sequenced from one sample in a study of cytomegalovirus exposure and HLA in healthy donors. Vbeta (60) and Jbeta (13) primers were used in the PCR. Profiled with immunoSEQ multiplex PCR; TCRdb holds only in-frame clones, not every one. The sample includes about 180,000 clones, 65% to 80% of them seen just once. Sequencing was done on a sample of PBMCs. These receptor sequences come from a woman in her forties in good health and CMV-seronegative.

The chain employs TRBV4-2 and TRBJ2-7; 9 bases map to TRBD1. The CDR3 extends over 15 amino acids. V shed 0 bases, J shed 3 bases, and the junction held 3 bases outside the gene matches. Germline CDR1 is LGHNA and CDR2 is YNFKEQ. This CDR3 reads CASSQDWDRVYEQYF. CDR3 nucleotide sequence: TGTGCCAGCAGCCAAGATTGGGACAGGGTCTACGAGCAGTACTTC.

The J gene is TRBJ2-7, the V gene TRBV6-4, with 8 bases that match TRBD1. Trimming took 5 bases from V and 2 from J; bases not matched to a gene: 5. The CDR3 loop spans 14 amino acids. Per germline, CDR1 MRHNA and CDR2 SNTAGT. The CDR3 loop reads CASSYSTGAYEQYF. The CDR3 nucleotides are TGTGCCAGCAGTTATTCGACAGGGGCCTACGAGCAGTACTTC.

This chain connects TRBV28 to TRBJ1-2; 10 nucleotides match TRBD1. Germline V gene data show CDR1 as MDHEN and CDR2 as SYDVKM. The CDR3 spans 13 residues. V dropped 8 bases and J dropped 8; count of bases not matched to a gene: 8. The CDR3 sequence is CASHLGTGVGYTF. The CDR3 bases are TGTGCCAGCCACCTCGGGACAGGGGTCGGCTACACCTTC.

This clone was recorded a few times. The rearrangement uses TRBV5-6 and TRBJ1-1; the match to TRBD1 covers 7 bases. The CDR3 totals 13 residues. The V segment lost 10 bases and the J segment 6 bases; nucleotides outside the gene matches: 12. The germline V gene has CDR1 SGHDT and CDR2 YYEEEE. In nucleotides, the CDR3 is TGTGCCTCACAGGGGAACCCTCAGGCTGAAGCTTTCTTT. Translating gives CASQGNPQAEAFF.

In its sample, this clone was seen a few times. The genes are TRBV5-6 and TRBJ2-7; 10 bases match TRBD1. Trimming cost V 3 bases and J 4 bases; bases outside gene matches: 4. Germline CDR1 and CDR2: SGHDT and YYEEEE. The CDR3 extends over 14 amino acids. The CDR3 DNA reads TGTGCCAGCAGCTCGACAGGGGGCATATACGAGCAGTACTTC. The encoded protein is CASSSTGGIYEQYF.

The J gene is TRBJ2-2, the V gene TRBV12-5, with a tentative D call TRBD2 (6 bases). Per the germline V gene, CDR1 is LGHNT and CDR2 is FRNRAP. This CDR3 region has 16 residues. Trimming shortened V by 2 bases and J by 8 bases, and 18 bases separated the two germline ends. The CDR3 sequence: CASGLSVRVGTGELFF. The CDR3 DNA reads TGTGCTAGTGGTTTGTCCGTCAGGGTGGGGACTGGGGAGCTGTTTTTT.

The rearrangement links TRBV5-8 to TRBJ1-1; weak D call: TRBD1 (5 bases). The CDR3 runs 13 residues. V gave up 1 base and J gave up 9 bases, with 13 bases separating them. The germline gives CDR1 SGHTS, CDR2 YDEGEE. CDR3 DNA: TGTGCCAGCAGCTTGACGGGGGGTGGGAAAGCTTTCTTT. This codes for CASSLTGGGKAFF.

The rearrangement joins TRBV11-3 to TRBJ2-3; the match to TRBD1 covers 7 bases. The germline V gene encodes CDR1 SGHNT and CDR2 YENEEA. The CDR3 has 15 amino acids. After removal of 5 bases from V and 4 bases from J, the junction contained 9 bases not matched to a gene. This chain's CDR3 is CASSPTGDGSDTQYF. The CDR3 DNA sequence: TGTGCCAGCAGCCCCACAGGGGATGGATCAGATACGCAGTATTTT.

The chain uses TRBV19 and TRBJ1-6; TRBD1 matches at 9 bases. Germline V lookup: CDR1 LNHDA, CDR2 SQIVND (reference sequence). Trimming at V came to 6 bases and at J to 10 bases, leaving 4 bases not matched to a gene. This CDR3 has 13 amino acids. The CDR3 DNA is TGTGCCAGTAGACAGGGGGCTGGGTCACCCCTCCACTTT. Residues: CASRQGAGSPLHF.

This clone was seen a few times. The chain carries TRBV7-8 and TRBJ2-2, with TRBD2 matching over 11 bases. The V gene end was trimmed by 2 bases and the J gene end by 5 bases; junction bases not matched to a gene: 10. The CDR3 consists of 18 residues. Germline CDR1 reads SGHVS; CDR2 reads FQNEAQ. The CDR3 loop is CASSLTLAGGLGTGELFF. The CDR3 region has the DNA TGTGCCAGCAGCTTAACTCTAGCGGGAGGCCTAGGAACCGGGGAGCTGTTTTTT.

The chain uses TRBV4-2 and TRBJ2-2; 10 bases line up with TRBD1. The J segment lost 4 bases and the V segment lost 5 bases, leaving 7 bases of the junction unmatched. There are 16 residues in the CDR3. CDR1 and CDR2 from the germline V gene are LGHNA and YNFKEQ. This chain's CDR3 is CASSAGTGDTTGELFF. The CDR3 nucleotides are TGTGCCAGCAGCGCCGGGACAGGGGATACCACCGGGGAGCTGTTTTTT.

This clone was found a few times. The V gene is TRBV7-9, the J gene TRBJ2-1; D not resolved. Germline CDR1 and CDR2: SEHNR and FQNEAQ (reference sequence). The ends were cut back, 0 bases at V and 15 bases at J, with 12 bases in the middle. The CDR3 length is 12 residues. CDR3 region: CASSLASTARFF. The CDR3 DNA reads TGTGCCAGCAGCTTAGCTAGCACTGCTCGGTTCTTC.

This CDR3 reads CASSLVAGHSGANVLTF. The CDR3 coding sequence is TGCGCCAGCAGCTTGGTAGCAGGGCACTCTGGGGCCAACGTCCTGACTTTC. The gene calls are TRBV5-1 and TRBJ2-6; tentatively, D is TRBD1 (5 bases). Trimming shortened V by 0 bases and J by 0 bases, and 10 bases separated the two germline ends. The V gene's germline CDR1 is SGHRS and CDR2 YFSETQ. This CDR3 has 17 amino acids.

The gene calls are TRBV5-1 and TRBJ1-5; 8 bases align to TRBD1. This CDR3 spans 13 amino acids. Germline CDR1 SGHRS, CDR2 YFSETQ. V lost 3 bases to trimming and J lost 11 bases; unmatched junction nucleotides: 7. CDR3: CASSSGQGATQHF. CDR3 DNA: TGCGCCAGCAGCTCCGGACAGGGTGCGACCCAGCATTTT. Full variable domain (rest looked up from reference TRBV5-1 and TRBJ1-5): KAGVTQTPRYLIKTRGQQVTLSCSPISGHRSVSWYQQTPGQGLQFLFEYFSETQRNKGNFPGRFSGRQFSNSRSEMNVSTLELGDSALYLCASSSGQGATQHFGDGTRLSIL.

The chain employs TRBV5-1 and TRBJ2-1, with D hard to call. With 0 bases removed from V and 4 bases from J, the gap between germline ends came to 8 bases. The germline V gene encodes CDR1 SGHRS and CDR2 YFSETQ. The CDR3 length is 14 residues. In nucleotides, the CDR3 is TGCGCCAGCAGCTTGGGTTTCAGTTACAATGAGCAGTTCTTC. This sequence encodes CASSLGFSYNEQFF. Together with reference TRBV5-1 and TRBJ2-1, the CDR3 gives the full variable domain: KAGVTQTPRYLIKTRGQQVTLSCSPISGHRSVSWYQQTPGQGLQFLFEYFSETQRNKGNFPGRFSGRQFSNSRSEMNVSTLELGDSALYLCASSLGFSYNEQFFGPGTRLTVL.

In its sample, this clone was seen once. The chain joins TRBV15 to TRBJ1-5; no clear D. The CDR3 is 15 residues long. CDR1 LNHNV and CDR2 YYDKDF come from the germline V gene (reference sequence). V lost 4 bases and J 5 bases, leaving 15 bases between the germline ends. CDR3 residues: CATSTRPGADQPQHF. CDR3 sequence (DNA): TGTGCCACCAGCACAAGGCCGGGAGCAGATCAGCCCCAGCATTTT.

The chain joins TRBV10-2 to TRBJ2-7; 9 bases align to TRBD1. From germline, CDR1 is WSHSY and CDR2 SAAADI. The J segment lost 3 bases and the V segment lost 5 bases, leaving 2 bases of the junction unmatched. The CDR3 consists of 13 residues. DNA for the CDR3: TGCGCCAGCAGTACAGGGGGCGGCTACGAGCAGTACTTC. As protein: CASSTGGGYEQYF.

This clone was observed many times. CDR3 nucleotides: TGTGCCAGCAGCCTCTGGACTAGCGGGGGGAGCACAGATACGCAGTATTTT. Protein sequence: CASSLWTSGGSTDTQYF. The chain links TRBV11-2 to TRBJ2-3; 14 positions match TRBD2. The trim removed 5 bases at V and 0 bases at J, leaving 4 bases unmatched. The germline gives CDR1 SGHAT, CDR2 FQNNGV. CDR3 length: 17 amino acids. Variable domain in full (rest from reference TRBV11-2 and TRBJ2-3): EAGVAQSPRYKIIEKRQSVAFWCNPISGHATLYWYQQILGQGPKLLIQFQNNGVVDDSQLPKDRFSAERLKGVDSTLKIQPAKLEDSAVYLCASSLWTSGGSTDTQYFGPGTRLTVL.

The gene calls are TRBV7-9 and TRBJ2-2; D may be TRBD2 (6 bases). This CDR3 has 14 amino acids. Germline CDR1 and CDR2: SEHNR and FQNEAQ (reference sequence). V was trimmed by 7 bases and J by 5 bases, leaving 14 bases between them. CDR3 in DNA: TGTGCCAGCACCAGGGCAGGAGGGACCGGGGAGCTGTTTTTT. Translation: CASTRAGGTGELFF. Based on the CDR3 plus reference TRBV7-9 and TRBJ2-2, the full variable domain is DTGVSQNPRHKITKRGQNVTFRCDPISEHNRLYWYRQTLGQGPEFLTYFQNEAQLEKSRLLSDRFSAERPKGSFSTLEIQRTEQGDSAMYLCASTRAGGTGELFFGEGSRLTVL.

This chain uses TRBV19 with TRBJ1-1; 7 positions agree with TRBD1. CDR3 length: 14 amino acids. V was pared by 1 base and J by 6 bases, with 5 bases of the junction left unmatched. Germline lookup yields CDR1 LNHDA and CDR2 SQIVND (reference sequence). The CDR3 sequence is CASSIAGRGAEAFF. CDR3 sequence (DNA): TGTGCCAGTAGTATAGCCGGCAGGGGGGCTGAAGCTTTCTTT. Filled out from reference TRBV19 and TRBJ1-1, the complete variable domain reads DGGITQSPKYLFRKEGQNVTLSCEQNLNHDAMYWYRQDPGQGLRLIYYSQIVNDFQKGDIAEGYSVSREKKESFPLTVTSAQKNPTAFYLCASSIAGRGAEAFFGQGTRLTVV.

The chain links TRBV6-5 to TRBJ2-2; unclear D gene. This CDR3 has 13 amino acids. CDR1 MNHEY and CDR2 SVGAGI come from the germline V gene. With 6 bases removed from V and 2 bases from J, the gap between germline ends came to 7 bases. The CDR3 region has the DNA TGTGCCAGCAGCATGGCTAACACCGGGGAGCTGTTTTTT. Protein product: CASSMANTGELFF.

CDR3 loop: CSVSPSAGGAKNIQYF. Written as DNA, the CDR3 is TGCAGCGTTTCCCCTTCAGCGGGCGGAGCCAAAAACATTCAGTACTTC. The chain has TRBV29-1 and TRBJ2-4, with D tentatively TRBD2 (6 bases). With 5 bases removed from V and 0 bases from J, the gap between germline ends came to 17 bases. The CDR3 has 16 residues. Germline V gene lookup returns CDR1 SQVTM and CDR2 ANQGSEA.

The V and J genes are TRBV5-5 and TRBJ1-3; 7 bases match TRBD1. The length of the CDR3 is 16 residues. With 3 bases clipped from V and 0 bases from J, the junction kept 6 bases outside the gene matches. Germline V CDR1 and CDR2: SGHKS, YYEKEE (reference sequence). As DNA, the CDR3 is TGTGCCAGCAGCTATGGGGGACAGCCCTCTGGAAACACCATATATTTT. Encoded protein: CASSYGGQPSGNTIYF.